This T cell receptor (beta chain) is drawn from a study of technical replicates of blood from a few donors. Method: immunoSEQ multiplex PCR; TCRdb's copy keeps in-frame clones and lacks some. Of tens of thousands of clones in the sample, 92% are singletons; the top ten hold 0.42%. Germline V gives CDR1 GTSNPN, CDR2 SVGIG (reference sequence). This CDR3 region has 12 residues. The V end lost 0 bases, the J end lost 2 bases, and 4 bases lay between the germline ends. The sequenced sample was T cells isolated from PBMCs. The sequence came from a human donor in good health. The chain joins TRBV30 to TRBJ2-5, with D uncertain. The CDR3 nucleotides read TGTGCCTGGAGTGTAACACAAGAGACCCAGTACTTC. Residues: CAWSVTQETQYF.